This T cell receptor beta chain was sequenced in a study of T cell responses to AZD1222 COVID-19 vaccine. Per germline, CDR1 GTSNPN and CDR2 SVGIG (reference sequence). This CDR3 region has 15 residues. V lost 0 bases, J lost 0 bases, and 12 bases lay in between. The method was immunoSEQ multiplex PCR; TCRdb's version includes in-frame clones alone and lacks a portion of them. Of some 120,000 clones listed, roughly 90% are singletons. Sample: peripheral blood, taken on day 0 of AZD1222 vaccination. The V gene is TRBV30, the J gene TRBJ2-7, with D perhaps being TRBD1 or TRBD2 (5 bases each). The TCR comes from an adult in good health. CDR3 loop: CAWSVRGGFSYEQYF. DNA of the CDR3: TGTGCCTGGAGTGTACGGGGCGGATTCTCCTACGAGCAGTACTTC. Variable domain in full (rest from reference TRBV30 and TRBJ2-7): SQTIHQWPATLVQPVGSPLSLECTVEGTSNPNLYWYRQAAGRGLQLLFYSVGIGQISSEVPQNLSASRPQDRQFILSSKKLLLSDSGFYLCAWSVRGGFSYEQYFGPGTRLTVT.